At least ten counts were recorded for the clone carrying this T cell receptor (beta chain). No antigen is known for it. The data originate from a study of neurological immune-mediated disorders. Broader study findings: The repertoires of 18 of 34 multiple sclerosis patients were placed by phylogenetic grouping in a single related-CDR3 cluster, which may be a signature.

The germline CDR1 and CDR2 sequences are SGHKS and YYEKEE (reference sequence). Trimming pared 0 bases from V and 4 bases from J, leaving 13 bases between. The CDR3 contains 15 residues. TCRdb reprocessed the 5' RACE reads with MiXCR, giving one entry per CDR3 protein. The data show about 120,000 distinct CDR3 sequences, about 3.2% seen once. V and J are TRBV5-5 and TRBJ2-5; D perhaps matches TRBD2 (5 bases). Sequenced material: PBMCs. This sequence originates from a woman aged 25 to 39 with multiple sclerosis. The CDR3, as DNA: TGTGCCAGCAGCTTGGTCCCGGGGTGGGGAGAGACCCAGTACTTC. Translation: CASSLVPGWGETQYF.